The 4 T cell receptor beta chains in this list originate from one sample, sequenced in a study of T-cell memory formation after mild COVID-19. TCRdb re-called the 5' RACE reads through MiXCR, storing one row per CDR3 protein. The sample has a few hundred thousand distinct CDR3 sequences, 15% to 20% seen once. Sequenced input: PBMCs or a T cell subset sorted from them (not recorded which). The receptors originated from a man aged 18 to 29 who had mild COVID-19 (a few samples of this study predate the infection). Cell type and time point are not known.

In its sample, this clonotype was seen many times. J is TRBJ1-2 and V is TRBV6-5; tentatively, D is TRBD1 (6 bases). The V and J ends lost 3 bases and 6 bases respectively, with 11 bases between them. The CDR3 length is 13 residues. Looked up from germline, CDR1 is MNHEY and CDR2 is SVGAGI. Here the CDR3 DNA reads TGTGCCAGCAGTTATAGGGGGAGGGATGGCTACACCTTC. Its translation is CASSYRGRDGYTF.

This clonotype was seen a few times. The gene calls are TRBV7-9 and TRBJ1-5, with D unresolved. Germline loops: CDR1 SEHNR, CDR2 FQNEAQ (reference sequence). V was clipped by 3 bases and J by 1 base, with 10 bases between them. The CDR3 is 15 residues long. In DNA, the CDR3 is TGTGCCAGCAGCTTCGGCCCCCCGAGCAATCAGCCCCAGCATTTT. Its translation: CASSFGPPSNQPQHF.

Many counts were recorded for this clonotype. This rearrangement joins TRBV7-3 to TRBJ2-3, with D possibly matching TRBD2 (6 bases). V lost 5 bases and J 2 bases, leaving 8 bases between the germline ends. The CDR3 runs to 13 residues. Germline CDR1 is SGHTA and CDR2 is FQGTGA. CDR3 loop: CASSRGVTDTQYF. CDR3 in DNA: TGTGCCAGCAGCCGCGGGGTCACAGATACGCAGTATTTT.

This clonotype has more than one count but fewer than ten. The chain has TRBV7-3 and TRBJ1-1, with a weak D call TRBD1 (6 bases). Trimming removed 2 bases from V and 4 bases from J, with 11 bases in between. Germline loops: CDR1 SGHTA, CDR2 FQGTGA. This CDR3 spans 14 amino acids. The chain's CDR3 is CASSLSGAGTEAFF. CDR3 DNA: TGTGCCAGCAGCTTATCAGGGGCTGGCACTGAAGCTTTCTTT.